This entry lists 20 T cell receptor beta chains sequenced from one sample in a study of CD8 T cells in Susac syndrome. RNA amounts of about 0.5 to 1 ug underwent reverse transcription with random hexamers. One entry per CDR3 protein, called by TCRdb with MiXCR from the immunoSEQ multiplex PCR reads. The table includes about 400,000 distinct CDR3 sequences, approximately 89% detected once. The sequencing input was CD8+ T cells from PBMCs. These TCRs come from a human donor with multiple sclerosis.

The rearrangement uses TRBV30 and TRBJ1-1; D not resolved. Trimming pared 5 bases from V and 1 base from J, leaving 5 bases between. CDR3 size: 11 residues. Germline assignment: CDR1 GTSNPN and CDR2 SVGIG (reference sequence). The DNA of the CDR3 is TGTGCCTGGTCTTGGAACACTGAAGCTTTCTTT. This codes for CAWSWNTEAFF. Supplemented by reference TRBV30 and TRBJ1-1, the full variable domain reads SQTIHQWPATLVQPVGSPLSLECTVEGTSNPNLYWYRQAAGRGLQLLFYSVGIGQISSEVPQNLSASRPQDRQFILSSKKLLLSDSGFYLCAWSWNTEAFFGQGTRLTVV.

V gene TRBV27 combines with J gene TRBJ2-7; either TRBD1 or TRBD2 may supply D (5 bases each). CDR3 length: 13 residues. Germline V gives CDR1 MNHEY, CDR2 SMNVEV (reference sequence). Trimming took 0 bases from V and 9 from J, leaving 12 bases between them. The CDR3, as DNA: TGTGCCAGCAGTTTATCCGTAAGGGACGGGCAGTACTTC. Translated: CASSLSVRDGQYF.

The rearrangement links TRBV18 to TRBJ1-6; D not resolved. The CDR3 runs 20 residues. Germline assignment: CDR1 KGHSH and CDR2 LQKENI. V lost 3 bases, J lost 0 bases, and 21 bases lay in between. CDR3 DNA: TGTGCCAGCTCACCCGAGTGGCGCGATCCTGAAAGCTCCTATAATTCACCCCTCCACTTT. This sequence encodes CASSPEWRDPESSYNSPLHF.

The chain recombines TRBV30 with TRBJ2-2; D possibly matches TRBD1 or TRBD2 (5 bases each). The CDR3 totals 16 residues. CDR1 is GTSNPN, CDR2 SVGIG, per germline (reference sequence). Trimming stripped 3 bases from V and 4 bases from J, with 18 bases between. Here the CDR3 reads CAWREREGSGTGELFF. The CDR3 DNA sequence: TGTGCCTGGAGAGAGCGTGAGGGGTCTGGCACCGGGGAGCTGTTTTTT.

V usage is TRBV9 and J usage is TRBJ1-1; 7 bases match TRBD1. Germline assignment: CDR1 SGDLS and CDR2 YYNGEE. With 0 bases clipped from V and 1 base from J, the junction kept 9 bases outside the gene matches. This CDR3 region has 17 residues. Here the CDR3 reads CASSVVLGDRKNTEAFF. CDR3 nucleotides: TGTGCCAGCAGCGTAGTTTTAGGGGACAGAAAGAACACTGAAGCTTTCTTT. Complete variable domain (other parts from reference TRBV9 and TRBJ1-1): DSGVTQTPKHLITATGQRVTLRCSPRSGDLSVYWYQQSLDQGLQFLIQYYNGEERAKGNILERFSAQQFPDLHSELNLSSLELGDSALYFCASSVVLGDRKNTEAFFGQGTRLTVV.

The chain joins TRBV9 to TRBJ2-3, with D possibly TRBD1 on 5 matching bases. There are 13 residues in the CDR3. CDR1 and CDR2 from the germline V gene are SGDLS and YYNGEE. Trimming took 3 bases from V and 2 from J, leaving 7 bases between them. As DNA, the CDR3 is TGTGCCAGCAGCGGGGGCCTCACAGATACGCAGTATTTT. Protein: CASSGGLTDTQYF.

The CDR3 bases are TGTGCCAGCAGCTTCTTACCGGGACAGGCTAATGAAAAACTGTTTTTT. It yields the protein CASSFLPGQANEKLFF. V and J are TRBV9 and TRBJ1-4, with 8 bases that match TRBD1. CDR3 length: 16 amino acids. Trimming cost V 4 bases and J 3 bases; bases outside gene matches: 8. Per the germline V gene, CDR1 is SGDLS and CDR2 is YYNGEE.

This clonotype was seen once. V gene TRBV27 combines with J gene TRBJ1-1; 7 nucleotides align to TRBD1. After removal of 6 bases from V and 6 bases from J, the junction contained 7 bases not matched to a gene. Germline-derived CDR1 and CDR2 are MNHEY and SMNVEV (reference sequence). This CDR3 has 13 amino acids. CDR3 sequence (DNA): TGTGCCAGCAGGTACAGGGGCGAAGCTGAAGCTTTCTTT. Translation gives CASRYRGEAEAFF.

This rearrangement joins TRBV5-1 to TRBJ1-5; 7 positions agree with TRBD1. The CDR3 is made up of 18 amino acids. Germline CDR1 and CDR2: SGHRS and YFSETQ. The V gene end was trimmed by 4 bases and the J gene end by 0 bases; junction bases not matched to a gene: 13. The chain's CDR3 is CASSRHRDSHYSNQPQHF. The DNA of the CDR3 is TGCGCCAGCAGCAGACACCGGGACAGCCACTATAGCAATCAGCCCCAGCATTTT.

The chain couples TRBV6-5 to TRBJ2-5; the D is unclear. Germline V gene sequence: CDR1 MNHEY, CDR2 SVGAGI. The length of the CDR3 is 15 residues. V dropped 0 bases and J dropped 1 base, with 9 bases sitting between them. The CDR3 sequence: CASSYSTSPQETQYF. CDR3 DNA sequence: TGTGCCAGCAGTTACTCGACCTCGCCCCAAGAGACCCAGTACTTC.

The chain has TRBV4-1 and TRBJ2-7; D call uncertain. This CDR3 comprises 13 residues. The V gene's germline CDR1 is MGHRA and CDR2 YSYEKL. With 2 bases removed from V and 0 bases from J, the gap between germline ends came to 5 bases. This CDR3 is CASSQLLSYEQYF. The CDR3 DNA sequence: TGCGCCAGCAGCCAACTTCTCTCCTACGAGCAGTACTTC.

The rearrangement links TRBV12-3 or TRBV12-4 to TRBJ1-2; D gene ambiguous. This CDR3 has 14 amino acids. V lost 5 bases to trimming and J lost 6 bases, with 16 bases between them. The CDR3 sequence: CASSPQRYGDGYTF. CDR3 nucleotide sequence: TGTGCCAGCAGTCCCCAGAGGTATGGTGATGGCTACACCTTC.

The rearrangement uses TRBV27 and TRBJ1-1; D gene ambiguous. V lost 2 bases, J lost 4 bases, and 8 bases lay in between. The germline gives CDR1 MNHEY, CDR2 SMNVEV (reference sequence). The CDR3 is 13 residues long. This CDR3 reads CASSLAVSTEAFF. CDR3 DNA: TGTGCCAGCAGTTTAGCAGTGAGCACTGAAGCTTTCTTT.

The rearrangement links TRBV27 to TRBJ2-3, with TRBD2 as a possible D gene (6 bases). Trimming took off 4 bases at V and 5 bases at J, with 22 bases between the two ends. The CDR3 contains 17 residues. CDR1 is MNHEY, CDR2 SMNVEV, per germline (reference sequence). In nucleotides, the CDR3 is TGTGCCAGCAGTTCCCCGGCGGGACCCAGTTGGGGAGATACGCAGTATTTT. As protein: CASSSPAGPSWGDTQYF.

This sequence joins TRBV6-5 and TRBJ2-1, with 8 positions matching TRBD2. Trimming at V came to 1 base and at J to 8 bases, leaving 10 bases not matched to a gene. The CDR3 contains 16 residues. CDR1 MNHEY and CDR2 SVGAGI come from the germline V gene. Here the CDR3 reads CASSYYTSGSRDEQFF. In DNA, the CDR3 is TGTGCCAGCAGTTACTATACGAGCGGGAGTAGAGATGAGCAGTTCTTC.

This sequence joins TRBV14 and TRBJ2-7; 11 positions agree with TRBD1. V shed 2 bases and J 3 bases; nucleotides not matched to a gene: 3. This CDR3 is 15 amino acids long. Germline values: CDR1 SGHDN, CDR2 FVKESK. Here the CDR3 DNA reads TGTGCCAGCAGCCAAAGGACAGGGGGCTACTACGAGCAGTACTTC. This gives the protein CASSQRTGGYYEQYF.

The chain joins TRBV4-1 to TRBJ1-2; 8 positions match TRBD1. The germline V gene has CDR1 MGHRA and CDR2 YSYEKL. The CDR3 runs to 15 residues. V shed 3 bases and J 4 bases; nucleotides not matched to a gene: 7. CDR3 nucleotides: TGCGCCAGCAGCCAGGACAGGGAAGTGGTCTATGGCTACACCTTC. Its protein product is CASSQDREVVYGYTF.

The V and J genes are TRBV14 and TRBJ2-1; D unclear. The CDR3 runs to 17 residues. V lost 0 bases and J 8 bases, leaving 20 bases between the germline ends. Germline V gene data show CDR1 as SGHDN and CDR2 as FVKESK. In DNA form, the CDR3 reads TGTGCCAGCAGCCAAGAATGGTTAGGATTATTAGGCGATGAGCAGTTCTTC. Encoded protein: CASSQEWLGLLGDEQFF.

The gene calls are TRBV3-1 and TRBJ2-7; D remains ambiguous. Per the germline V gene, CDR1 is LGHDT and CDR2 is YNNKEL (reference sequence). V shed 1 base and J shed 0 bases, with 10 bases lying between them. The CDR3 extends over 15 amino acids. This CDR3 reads CASSQGQESSYEQYF. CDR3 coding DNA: TGTGCCAGCAGCCAAGGCCAGGAGAGCTCCTACGAGCAGTACTTC.

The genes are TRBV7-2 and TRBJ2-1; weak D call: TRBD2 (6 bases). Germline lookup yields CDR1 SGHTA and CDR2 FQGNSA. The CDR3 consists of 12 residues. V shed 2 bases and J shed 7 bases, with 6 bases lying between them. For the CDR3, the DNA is TGTGCCAGCAGCTTACGGGAGAATGAGCAGTTCTTC. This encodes CASSLRENEQFF.